These 21 T cell receptor beta chains came from one sample sequenced in a study of shared clonotypes between healthy human individuals. Profiled with immunoSEQ multiplex PCR; TCRdb holds only in-frame clones, not every one. The table lists over a million clones, approximately 97% of them singletons. The sample taken for sequencing was naive CD4+ T cells sorted from blood. As for subset: CD45RA+ positively selected. All receptors derive from a young man in good health.

V and J are TRBV5-1 and TRBJ1-4; D is unclear. Looked up from germline, CDR1 is SGHRS and CDR2 is YFSETQ. The V end was cut by 0 bases, the J end by 6 bases, with 9 bases between. The CDR3 has 14 amino acids. Written as DNA, the CDR3 is TGCGCCAGCAGCTTGGTTCCGGAAGATGAAAAACTGTTTTTT. It is translated as CASSLVPEDEKLFF.

The chain carries TRBV4-3 and TRBJ2-5, with 8 positions matching TRBD2. CDR1 and CDR2 from the germline V gene are LGHNA and YSLEER. The length of the CDR3 is 13 residues. Trimming at V came to 4 bases and at J to 3 bases, leaving 1 base not matched to a gene. CDR3 sequence reads: CASSRSGEETQYF. In nucleotides, the CDR3 is TGCGCCAGCAGCCGTAGCGGGGAAGAGACCCAGTACTTC.

This clone appeared a single time. The chain recombines TRBV30 with TRBJ2-7, with D uncertain. Per germline, CDR1 GTSNPN and CDR2 SVGIG (reference sequence). Trimming removed 2 bases from V and 2 bases from J, with 10 bases in between. The CDR3 contains 13 residues. Here the CDR3 reads CAWSKIITYEQYF. The CDR3 DNA sequence: TGTGCCTGGAGTAAGATCATCACCTACGAGCAGTACTTC.

CDR3 DNA sequence: TGTGCCAGCAGTTACGGATGGAAGGGGGCGCGTGGCGAGCAGTACTTC. This encodes CASSYGWKGARGEQYF. The chain employs TRBV6-5 and TRBJ2-7; 7 bases map to TRBD1. V lost 2 bases, J lost 6 bases, and 13 bases stayed unmatched. The CDR3 is 16 residues long. The V gene's germline CDR1 is MNHEY and CDR2 SVGAGI.

The CDR3 bases are TGTGCCAGTAAGGAGAAACCGGGAAACACCATATATTTT. Protein product: CASKEKPGNTIYF. V gene TRBV19 combines with J gene TRBJ1-3; D remains ambiguous. Trimming pared 7 bases from V and 4 bases from J, leaving 11 bases between. The length of the CDR3 is 13 residues. The germline CDR1 and CDR2 sequences are LNHDA and SQIVND (reference sequence).

This chain links TRBV5-1 with TRBJ2-1, with 9 bases identical to TRBD2. The V segment lost 0 bases and the J segment 9 bases; nucleotides outside the gene matches: 4. The CDR3 covers 14 residues. Germline V CDR1 and CDR2: SGHRS, YFSETQ. CDR3 coding DNA: TGCGCCAGCAGCTTGGAGGGACTAGCAGGTGAGCAGTTCTTC. It yields the protein CASSLEGLAGEQFF.

This clone has only one observation. The rearrangement uses TRBV19 and TRBJ1-1; D call uncertain. CDR1 LNHDA and CDR2 SQIVND come from the germline V gene (reference sequence). Trimming removed 9 bases at V and 4 bases at J, with 15 bases between. The CDR3 spans 13 residues. The CDR3 DNA follows: TGTGCCAGCAGGTGGGGTTGGGGCACTGAAGCTTTCTTT. Amino acid sequence: CASRWGWGTEAFF.

The chain is built from TRBV5-1 and TRBJ2-3; 9 nucleotides agree with TRBD2. The V gene end was trimmed by 3 bases and the J gene end by 3 bases; junction bases not matched to a gene: 11. CDR1 and CDR2 from the germline V gene are SGHRS and YFSETQ. This CDR3 is 17 amino acids long. DNA of the CDR3: TGCGCCAGCAGCTCGGGGACTAGCACGTCCGTTACAGATACGCAGTATTTT. Translating it yields CASSSGTSTSVTDTQYF.

V and J are TRBV6-5 and TRBJ1-5; the D gene is possibly TRBD1 (5 bases). Germline CDR1 reads MNHEY; CDR2 reads SVGAGI. The V end lost 3 bases, the J end lost 10 bases, and 13 bases lay between the germline ends. The CDR3 runs 13 residues. The CDR3 coding sequence is TGTGCCAGCAGTTATTTCCCAGGGAGTCCCCAGCATTTT. As protein: CASSYFPGSPQHF.

J is TRBJ2-1 and V is TRBV5-1, with TRBD2 matching over 10 bases. V was pared by 0 bases and J by 2 bases, with 8 bases of the junction left unmatched. Germline assignment: CDR1 SGHRS and CDR2 YFSETQ. The CDR3 extends over 18 amino acids. Here the CDR3 DNA reads TGCGCCAGCAGCTTGGAATCTAGCGGGAGCATGGCCTACAATGAGCAGTTCTTC. Translating it yields CASSLESSGSMAYNEQFF.

This chain connects TRBV4-1 to TRBJ2-1; D is undetermined. V dropped 0 bases and J dropped 0 bases, with 15 bases sitting between them. This CDR3 has 18 residues. The germline CDR1 and CDR2 sequences are MGHRA and YSYEKL. CDR3 protein: CASSQEGRDSSSYNEQFF. The CDR3 DNA follows: TGCGCCAGCAGCCAAGAAGGAAGAGACTCAAGCTCCTACAATGAGCAGTTCTTC.

CDR3 amino acids: CASSAAVVSGNLEKLFF. In nucleotides, the CDR3 is TGCGCCAGCAGCGCGGCCGTTGTGTCAGGCAACCTAGAAAAACTGTTTTTT. The chain links TRBV5-1 to TRBJ1-4; D gene ambiguous. The V end was cut by 4 bases, the J end by 8 bases, with 24 bases between. The germline V gene encodes CDR1 SGHRS and CDR2 YFSETQ. The CDR3 sequence is 17 residues long.

The V gene is TRBV7-9, the J gene TRBJ2-7; either TRBD1 or TRBD2 may supply D (6 bases each). The CDR3 extends over 14 amino acids. Per germline, CDR1 SEHNR and CDR2 FQNEAQ (reference sequence). The V gene lost 5 bases and the J gene lost 2 bases, with 13 bases spanning the gap. Written as DNA, the CDR3 is TGTGCCAGCAGCCCACAGGGAGGTCCCTACGAGCAGTACTTC. Residues: CASSPQGGPYEQYF.

The chain joins TRBV5-4 to TRBJ2-3; 7 nucleotides line up with TRBD2. Germline V gene lookup returns CDR1 SGHNT and CDR2 YYREEE (reference sequence). The CDR3 contains 18 residues. Losses at the gene ends were 0 bases for V and 6 bases for J; bases not matched to a gene: 16. Written as DNA, the CDR3 is TGTGCCAGCAGCTTGGACCTTTTCGGGGGAGGGCCGGGGGATACGCAGTATTTT. As protein: CASSLDLFGGGPGDTQYF.

For the CDR3, the DNA is TGCGCCAGCAGCTTGGGCACAGTACCACAATATAACTATGGCTACACCTTC. Residues: CASSLGTVPQYNYGYTF. V usage is TRBV5-1 and J usage is TRBJ1-2; D unclear. Per germline, CDR1 SGHRS and CDR2 YFSETQ. CDR3 size: 17 residues. Trimming left V 0 bases short and J 1 base short, with 16 bases between. The full variable domain, completed using reference TRBV5-1 and TRBJ1-2, is KAGVTQTPRYLIKTRGQQVTLSCSPISGHRSVSWYQQTPGQGLQFLFEYFSETQRNKGNFPGRFSGRQFSNSRSEMNVSTLELGDSALYLCASSLGTVPQYNYGYTFGSGTRLTVV.

This clone occurred once. The V call is TRBV7-9, the J call TRBJ2-3, with D hard to call. Germline V gene data show CDR1 as SEHNR and CDR2 as FQNEAQ (reference sequence). The CDR3 is 11 residues long. Deletions cut 2 bases from V and 11 bases from J, with 8 bases between. The DNA for the CDR3 is TGTGCCAGCAGCTTAAATCCGAAGCAGTATTTT. Protein: CASSLNPKQYF.

This chain joins TRBV30 and TRBJ2-1, with 8 nucleotides matching TRBD2. The CDR3 runs 13 residues. Germline CDR1 GTSNPN, CDR2 SVGIG (reference sequence). With 3 bases clipped from V and 7 bases from J, the junction kept 5 bases outside the gene matches. The CDR3 is CAWSGTRRNEQFF. The CDR3 nucleotides are TGTGCCTGGAGCGGGACTAGGCGGAATGAGCAGTTCTTC.

The chain couples TRBV6-6 to TRBJ2-7, with TRBD1 identical over 8 bases. This CDR3 has 14 residues. V lost 2 bases to trimming and J lost 3 bases; unmatched junction nucleotides: 3. From germline, CDR1 is MNHNY and CDR2 SVGAGI (reference sequence). CDR3 DNA sequence: TGTGCCAGCAGTTACCCGGGACAGGTCTACGAGCAGTACTTC. Translation: CASSYPGQVYEQYF.

The genes are TRBV23-1 and TRBJ1-1; 8 positions agree with TRBD1. TRBV23-1 is known as an ORF, though its function is uncertain. The CDR3 is made up of 17 amino acids. The J segment lost 1 base and the V segment lost 4 bases, leaving 11 bases of the junction unmatched. CDR3 region: CASSPRWGQAPNTEAFF. The CDR3 region has the DNA TGCGCCAGCAGTCCGCGATGGGGACAGGCTCCGAACACTGAAGCTTTCTTT.

The chain joins TRBV7-9 to TRBJ1-5; D is unresolved. The CDR3 runs to 12 residues. The V gene lost 5 bases and the J gene lost 5 bases, with 7 bases spanning the gap. Germline V lookup: CDR1 SEHNR, CDR2 FQNEAQ (reference sequence). In DNA form, the CDR3 reads TGTGCCAGCAGCCAAAAGGATCAGCCCCAGCATTTT. It yields the protein CASSQKDQPQHF.

The CDR3 bases are TGTGCCAGCAGTGTAATAGCGGGATGGTTCGGGGAGCTGTTTTTT. Amino acids: CASSVIAGWFGELFF. V and J are TRBV2 and TRBJ2-2; TRBD2 aligns across 8 bases. In germline, CDR1 is SNHLY, CDR2 FYNNEI. The CDR3 totals 15 residues. V lost 4 bases, J lost 7 bases, and 8 bases stayed unmatched.